What follows are 31 T cell receptor beta chains derived from one specimen sequenced in a study of blood T cell repertoires in COVID-19. Only in-frame clones appear in the TCRdb table, and some are missing; sequencing was by immunoSEQ multiplex PCR. The data contain roughly 180,000 clones, about 81% of them singletons. The material sequenced was peripheral blood. These receptors originate from a woman older than 75 with COVID-19, enrolled during active disease.

V and J are TRBV19 and TRBJ2-3, with TRBD1 as a possible D gene (5 bases). CDR3 length equals 16 residues. Germline-derived CDR1 and CDR2 are LNHDA and SQIVND (reference sequence). The V end lost 0 bases, the J end lost 6 bases, and 16 bases lay between the germline ends. CDR3 DNA: TGTGCCAGTAGTATAGATCAGGCAGGGCTGGGGGATACGCAGTATTTT. Translating gives CASSIDQAGLGDTQYF.

This clone was counted a few times. This sequence joins TRBV7-9 and TRBJ2-2; D is ambiguous. V gave up 0 bases and J gave up 4 bases, with 6 bases separating them. Germline V gene lookup returns CDR1 SEHNR and CDR2 FQNEAQ (reference sequence). The CDR3 totals 14 residues. This chain's CDR3 is CASSLARSTGELFF. As DNA, the CDR3 is TGTGCCAGCAGCTTAGCCAGATCCACCGGGGAGCTGTTTTTT.

The rearrangement joins TRBV2 to TRBJ1-4; D unclear. The germline V gene encodes CDR1 SNHLY and CDR2 FYNNEI. Trimming stripped 3 bases from V and 8 bases from J, with 13 bases between. This CDR3 spans 14 amino acids. The CDR3 sequence: CASSDWGEGEKLFF. The CDR3 coding sequence is TGTGCCAGCAGTGATTGGGGAGAGGGAGAAAAACTGTTTTTT.

The V and J genes are TRBV11-3 and TRBJ1-1, with D unclear. V was trimmed by 1 base and J by 5 bases, leaving 8 bases between them. The CDR3 has 13 amino acids. Germline V gene data show CDR1 as SGHNT and CDR2 as YENEEA. The CDR3: CASSLGPGTEAFF. In nucleotides, the CDR3 is TGTGCCAGCAGCTTAGGACCGGGGACTGAAGCTTTCTTT.

J is TRBJ1-3 and V is TRBV5-1, with D unclear. There are 13 residues in the CDR3. Germline assignment: CDR1 SGHRS and CDR2 YFSETQ. Trimming pared 4 bases from V and 3 bases from J, leaving 8 bases between. The chain's CDR3 is CASSAGSGNTIYF. The CDR3 DNA follows: TGCGCCAGCAGCGCGGGGAGTGGAAACACCATATATTTT. Together with reference TRBV5-1 and TRBJ1-3, the CDR3 gives the full variable domain: KAGVTQTPRYLIKTRGQQVTLSCSPISGHRSVSWYQQTPGQGLQFLFEYFSETQRNKGNFPGRFSGRQFSNSRSEMNVSTLELGDSALYLCASSAGSGNTIYFGEGSWLTVV.

Only one count was recorded for this clone. The J gene is TRBJ2-7, the V gene TRBV20-1; TRBD2 matches at 7 bases. J gave up 3 bases and V 3 bases, and 8 bases lay outside the gene matches. CDR3 length: 14 amino acids. Germline CDR1 is DFQATT and CDR2 is SNEGSKA (reference sequence). The CDR3 DNA sequence: TGCAGTGCTAGTGGGGGGGTCGGAGGCTACGAGCAGTACTTC. Its protein is CSASGGVGGYEQYF.

The CDR3 DNA sequence: TGTGCCAGCAGCCAAGTGGGGACTAGCGGGTGGTACAATGAGCAGTTCTTC. It yields the protein CASSQVGTSGWYNEQFF. The chain couples TRBV14 to TRBJ2-1; 12 bases agree with TRBD2. There are 17 residues in the CDR3. The trim removed 1 base at V and 4 bases at J, leaving 5 bases unmatched. From germline, CDR1 is SGHDN and CDR2 FVKESK.

The chain has TRBV7-2 and TRBJ1-2, with D possibly matching TRBD1 (6 bases). The CDR3 totals 14 residues. Per the germline V gene, CDR1 is SGHTA and CDR2 is FQGNSA. Trimming removed 2 bases at V and 4 bases at J, with 11 bases between. The CDR3 here is CASSLSRDIYGYTF. The CDR3 region has the DNA TGTGCCAGCAGCTTATCCCGGGACATCTATGGCTACACCTTC.

This sequence joins TRBV14 and TRBJ1-2; D may be TRBD1 (6 bases). This CDR3 is 14 amino acids long. CDR1 SGHDN and CDR2 FVKESK come from the germline V gene. V lost 2 bases and J 4 bases, leaving 11 bases between the germline ends. CDR3 loop: CASSQPGTTYGYTF. The CDR3 nucleotides are TGTGCCAGCAGCCAACCCGGGACAACCTATGGCTACACCTTC. Complete variable domain (other parts from reference TRBV14 and TRBJ1-2): EAGVTQFPSHSVIEKGQTVTLRCDPISGHDNLYWYRRVMGKEIKFLLHFVKESKQDESGMPNNRFLAERTGGTYSTLKVQPAELEDSGVYFCASSQPGTTYGYTFGSGTRLTVV.

This chain joins TRBV4-2 and TRBJ1-5; D may be TRBD1 (6 bases). This CDR3 is built from 15 residues. V was clipped by 2 bases and J by 3 bases, with 11 bases between them. The germline V gene has CDR1 LGHNA and CDR2 YNFKEQ. CDR3 residues: CASSQQTGTNQPQHF. The CDR3, as DNA: TGTGCCAGCAGCCAACAAACAGGGACCAATCAGCCCCAGCATTTT.

The chain has TRBV5-6 and TRBJ1-2; D is ambiguous. CDR3 length: 13 residues. In germline, CDR1 is SGHDT, CDR2 YYEEEE. The ends were cut back, 2 bases at V and 6 bases at J, with 11 bases in the middle. CDR3 coding DNA: TGTGCCAGCAGCTTTTGGCACAACAATGGCTACACCTTC. Amino acid sequence: CASSFWHNNGYTF.

The rearrangement uses TRBV19 and TRBJ2-5, with a weak D call TRBD2 (6 bases). The V and J ends lost 5 bases and 0 bases respectively, with 13 bases between them. The CDR3 runs 15 residues. CDR1 and CDR2 from the germline V gene are LNHDA and SQIVND (reference sequence). The CDR3 sequence is CASSRTSLNQETQYF. The CDR3 DNA reads TGTGCCAGTAGTCGAACTAGCCTAAACCAAGAGACCCAGTACTTC.

The chain combines TRBV10-3 with TRBJ2-5; D may be TRBD2 (5 bases). V lost 6 bases and J lost 1, with 15 bases in between. Germline-derived CDR1 and CDR2 are ENHRY and SYGVKD. The CDR3 has 15 amino acids. The CDR3: CAISGRAESQETQYF. The CDR3 DNA is TGTGCCATCAGCGGAAGAGCGGAGAGCCAAGAGACCCAGTACTTC.

This clone was counted a few times. This sequence joins TRBV28 and TRBJ1-2; 8 bases line up with TRBD1. The CDR3 has 14 amino acids. J was trimmed by 9 bases and V by 7 bases; bases with no gene match: 13. In germline, CDR1 is MDHEN, CDR2 SYDVKM. CDR3 bases: TGTGCCAGCACCCTACCCGGACAGGGTTTTAGCTACACCTTC. This codes for CASTLPGQGFSYTF.

The V and J genes are TRBV24-1 and TRBJ2-5; 7 nucleotides align to TRBD1. V shed 7 bases, J shed 5 bases, and the junction held 3 bases outside the gene matches. This CDR3 has 12 amino acids. Per germline, CDR1 KGHDR and CDR2 SFDVKD. CDR3 DNA sequence: TGTGCCACCAGCCAACAGGGGGAGACCCAGTACTTC. It translates to CATSQQGETQYF.

The rearrangement joins TRBV20-1 to TRBJ2-1; D remains unclear. With 3 bases removed from V and 9 bases from J, the gap between germline ends came to 9 bases. The CDR3 loop spans 11 amino acids. Germline V gene lookup returns CDR1 DFQATT and CDR2 SNEGSKA (reference sequence). This CDR3 reads CSARLKSEQFF. In DNA form, the CDR3 reads TGCAGTGCTAGGCTGAAGAGTGAGCAGTTCTTC.

The V gene is TRBV6-5, the J gene TRBJ2-7; 10 positions agree with TRBD1. Germline CDR1 and CDR2: MNHEY and SVGAGI. The J segment lost 4 bases and the V segment lost 2 bases, leaving 5 bases of the junction unmatched. This CDR3 is built from 15 residues. CDR3 sequence (DNA): TGTGCCAGCAGTTACCGGACAGGGGGTTTGTACGAGCAGTACTTC. This translates into CASSYRTGGLYEQYF.

The rearrangement joins TRBV9 to TRBJ2-3; D perhaps matches TRBD1 (5 bases). The germline V gene encodes CDR1 SGDLS and CDR2 YYNGEE. Trimming stripped 5 bases from V and 4 bases from J, with 11 bases between. This CDR3 is built from 13 residues. DNA of the CDR3: TGTGCCAGCAGTTCAGACAGCGCAGATACGCAGTATTTT. It translates to CASSSDSADTQYF.

The chain recombines TRBV28 with TRBJ2-7; 13 bases agree with TRBD2. CDR1 and CDR2 from the germline V gene are MDHEN and SYDVKM. The CDR3 covers 14 residues. Germline trimming cut 10 bases from V and 4 bases from J; bases unmatched to any gene: 7. The DNA for the CDR3 is TGTGCCACTACAATACTAGCGGGAGGGTACGAGCAGTACTTC. Encoded protein: CATTILAGGYEQYF. Looking up the rest from reference TRBV28 and TRBJ2-7 gives the full variable domain: DVKVTQSSRYLVKRTGEKVFLECVQDMDHENMFWYRQDPGLGLRLIYFSYDVKMKEKGDIPEGYSVSREKKERFSLILESASTNQTSMYLCATTILAGGYEQYFGPGTRLTVT.

The rearrangement links TRBV15 to TRBJ1-5, with a tentative D call TRBD1 (5 bases). CDR1 LNHNV and CDR2 YYDKDF come from the germline V gene (reference sequence). The CDR3 runs to 16 residues. V dropped 2 bases and J dropped 4 bases, with 15 bases sitting between them. CDR3 nucleotide sequence: TGTGCCACCAGCAGATCGCCGCCCAGGGCGAATCAGCCCCAGCATTTT. Translation gives CATSRSPPRANQPQHF.

The rearrangement uses TRBV12-3 or TRBV12-4 and TRBJ2-7; no reliable D call. The CDR3 is made up of 12 amino acids. V lost 3 bases and J lost 4, with 7 bases in between. The CDR3 DNA reads TGTGCCAGCAGTTTGTTTATTTACGAGCAGTACTTC. Its translation: CASSLFIYEQYF.

This clone has a single count. The V call is TRBV3-1 (or the pseudogene TRBV3-2), the J call TRBJ2-2; TRBD2 matches at 7 bases. The CDR3 is 20 amino acids. Germline CDR1 LGHDT, CDR2 YNNKEL (reference sequence). Trimming cost V 4 bases and J 1 base; bases outside gene matches: 18. The CDR3 spells CASSPKLKGWEGLNTGELFF. CDR3 nucleotide sequence: TGTGCCAGCAGCCCTAAACTAAAAGGGTGGGAGGGCCTGAACACCGGGGAGCTGTTTTTT.

This rearrangement joins TRBV5-6 to TRBJ2-7, with a weak D call TRBD1 (6 bases). The germline V gene encodes CDR1 SGHDT and CDR2 YYEEEE. The length of the CDR3 is 14 residues. Trimming shortened V by 1 base and J by 2 bases, and 10 bases separated the two germline ends. CDR3 DNA: TGTGCCAGCAGCTTGTTCACAGGGACCTACGAGCAGTACTTC. Protein sequence: CASSLFTGTYEQYF. Filled out from reference TRBV5-6 and TRBJ2-7, the complete variable domain reads DAGVTQSPTHLIKTRGQQVTLRCSPKSGHDTVSWYQQALGQGPQFIFQYYEEEERQRGNFPDRFSGHQFPNYSSELNVNALLLGDSALYLCASSLFTGTYEQYFGPGTRLTVT.

The sample holds a few counts of this clone. This chain connects TRBV29-1 to TRBJ1-2; 8 bases line up with TRBD1. Germline assignment: CDR1 SQVTM and CDR2 ANQGSEA. The CDR3 contains 14 residues. V lost 2 bases and J lost 4; bases outside the gene matches: 6. CDR3 loop: CSVELGTGGYGYTF. DNA for the CDR3: TGCAGCGTTGAATTAGGAACAGGGGGCTATGGCTACACCTTC.

This sequence joins TRBV4-1 and TRBJ1-2; TRBD1 matches at 8 bases. The CDR3 totals 16 residues. The ends lost 0 bases at V and 7 bases at J; junction bases unmatched: 10. CDR1 MGHRA and CDR2 YSYEKL come from the germline V gene. The chain's CDR3 is CASSQDASDRVFGYTF. The CDR3 DNA sequence: TGCGCCAGCAGCCAAGATGCGTCGGACAGGGTATTTGGCTACACCTTC.

The CDR3 DNA sequence: TGTGCTACACGGGGGCAGGGGGTCAACACTGAAGCTTTCTTT. Its protein product is CATRGQGVNTEAFF. The gene calls are TRBV19 and TRBJ1-1, with TRBD1 matching over 7 bases. The CDR3 consists of 14 residues. Germline V gives CDR1 LNHDA, CDR2 SQIVND (reference sequence).

The chain employs TRBV15 and TRBJ1-2; the D gene is possibly TRBD1 (6 bases). Trimming removed 6 bases from V and 4 bases from J, with 12 bases in between. CDR3 length: 13 amino acids. Germline V CDR1 and CDR2: LNHNV, YYDKDF (reference sequence). The CDR3 is CATSPGAFYGYTF. CDR3 nucleotide sequence: TGTGCCACCAGTCCAGGGGCCTTCTATGGCTACACCTTC.

This chain links TRBV7-9 with TRBJ1-2; 10 nucleotides align to TRBD1. Losses at the gene ends were 6 bases for V and 4 bases for J; bases not matched to a gene: 8. Germline V gene data show CDR1 as SEHNR and CDR2 as FQNEAQ (reference sequence). The CDR3 covers 15 residues. CDR3 DNA sequence: TGTGCCAGCAGACCGACAGGGGGCCTTTCCTATGGCTACACCTTC. Translated, it gives CASRPTGGLSYGYTF.

The chain employs TRBV27 and TRBJ1-1, with D perhaps matching TRBD1 (5 bases). Germline values: CDR1 MNHEY, CDR2 SMNVEV (reference sequence). This CDR3 is 11 amino acids long. Trimming stripped 8 bases from V and 4 bases from J, with 8 bases between. CDR3 amino acids: CASRDFTEAFF. CDR3 in DNA: TGTGCCAGCCGGGACTTCACTGAAGCTTTCTTT.

Turning to this clone: Distinct nucleotide sequences in the sample also encode this CDR3. The V call is TRBV6-5, the J call TRBJ1-1, with D unclear. From germline, CDR1 is MNHEY and CDR2 SVGAGI. The CDR3 runs 15 residues. V was trimmed by 0 bases and J by 0 bases, leaving 8 bases between them. Here the CDR3 DNA reads TGTGCCAGCAGTTACTCTGGGCCCATGAACACTGAAGCTTTCTTT. This gives the protein CASSYSGPMNTEAFF.

V is TRBV4-1 and J is TRBJ2-3, with D hard to call. V shed 0 bases and J shed 3 bases, with 7 bases lying between them. The germline gives CDR1 MGHRA, CDR2 YSYEKL. CDR3 size: 14 residues. CDR3 protein: CASSQDPRTDTQYF. In nucleotides, the CDR3 is TGCGCCAGCAGCCAAGACCCCAGGACAGATACGCAGTATTTT.